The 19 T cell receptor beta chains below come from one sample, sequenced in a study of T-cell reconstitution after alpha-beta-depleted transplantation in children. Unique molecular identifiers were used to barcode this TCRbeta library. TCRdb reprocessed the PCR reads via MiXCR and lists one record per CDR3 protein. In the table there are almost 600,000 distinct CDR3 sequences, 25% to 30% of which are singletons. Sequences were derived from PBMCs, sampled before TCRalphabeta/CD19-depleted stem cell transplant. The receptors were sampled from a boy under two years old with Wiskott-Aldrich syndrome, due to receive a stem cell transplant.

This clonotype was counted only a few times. The CDR3 loop reads CASSLGLLEGDEQFF. CDR3 coding DNA: TGCGCCAGCAGCTTGGGGCTTCTGGAGGGGGATGAGCAGTTCTTC. This chain joins TRBV5-1 and TRBJ2-1, with D perhaps TRBD1 or TRBD2 (6 bases each). Looked up from germline, CDR1 is SGHRS and CDR2 is YFSETQ. The V end lost 0 bases, the J end lost 8 bases, and 15 bases lay between the germline ends. The CDR3 is made up of 15 amino acids.

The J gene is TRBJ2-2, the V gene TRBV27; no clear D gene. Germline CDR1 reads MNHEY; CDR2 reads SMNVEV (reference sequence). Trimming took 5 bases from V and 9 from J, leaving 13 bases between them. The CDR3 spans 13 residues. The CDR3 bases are TGTGCCAGCAGTCCCCGTAGGTCCAGGGAGCTGTTTTTT. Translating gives CASSPRRSRELFF.

CDR3 loop: CASSLYREGSRRSSYEQYF. In DNA, the CDR3 is TGCGCCAGCAGCTTGTATAGGGAGGGTTCGCGGAGGAGCTCCTACGAGCAGTACTTC. The J gene is TRBJ2-7, the V gene TRBV5-1, with 7 positions matching TRBD2. Per germline, CDR1 SGHRS and CDR2 YFSETQ. The junction had 16 bases not matched to a gene; V was cut back by 1 base and J by 0 bases. This CDR3 has 19 residues.

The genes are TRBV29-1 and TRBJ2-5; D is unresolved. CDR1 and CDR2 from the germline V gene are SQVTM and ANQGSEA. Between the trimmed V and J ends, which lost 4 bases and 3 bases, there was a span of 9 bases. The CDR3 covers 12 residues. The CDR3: CSVGGSEETQYF. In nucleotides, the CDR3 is TGCAGCGTTGGAGGATCAGAAGAGACCCAGTACTTC.

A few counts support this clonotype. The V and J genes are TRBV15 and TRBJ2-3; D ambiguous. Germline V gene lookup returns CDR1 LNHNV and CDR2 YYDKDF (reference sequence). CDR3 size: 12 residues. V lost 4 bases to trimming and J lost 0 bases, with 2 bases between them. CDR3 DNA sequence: TGTGCCACCAGCACTAGCACAGATACGCAGTATTTT. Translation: CATSTSTDTQYF.

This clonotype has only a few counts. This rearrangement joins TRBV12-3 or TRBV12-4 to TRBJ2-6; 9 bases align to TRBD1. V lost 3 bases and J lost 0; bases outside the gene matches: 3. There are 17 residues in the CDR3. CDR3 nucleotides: TGTGCCAGCAGTTTCGGACAGGGGATCTCTGGGGCCAACGTCCTGACTTTC. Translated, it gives CASSFGQGISGANVLTF.

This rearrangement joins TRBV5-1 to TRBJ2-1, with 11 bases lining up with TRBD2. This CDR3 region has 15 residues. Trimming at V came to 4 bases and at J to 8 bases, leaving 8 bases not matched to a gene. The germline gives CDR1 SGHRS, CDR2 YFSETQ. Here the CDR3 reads CASSPLAGGLDEQFF. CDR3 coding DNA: TGCGCCAGCAGCCCCTTAGCGGGAGGGCTCGATGAGCAGTTCTTC.

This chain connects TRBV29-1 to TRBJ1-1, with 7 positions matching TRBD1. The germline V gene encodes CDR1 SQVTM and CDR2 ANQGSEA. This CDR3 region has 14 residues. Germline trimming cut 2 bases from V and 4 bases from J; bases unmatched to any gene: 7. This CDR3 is CSVEKYRGGTEAFF. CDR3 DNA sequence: TGCAGCGTTGAAAAGTACAGGGGAGGCACTGAAGCTTTCTTT.

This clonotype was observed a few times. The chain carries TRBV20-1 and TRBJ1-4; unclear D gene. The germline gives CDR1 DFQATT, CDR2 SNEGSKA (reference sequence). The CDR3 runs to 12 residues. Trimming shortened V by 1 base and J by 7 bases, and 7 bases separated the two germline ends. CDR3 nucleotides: TGCAGTGCTAGAGGAGGGCCTGAAAAACTGTTTTTT. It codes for CSARGGPEKLFF.

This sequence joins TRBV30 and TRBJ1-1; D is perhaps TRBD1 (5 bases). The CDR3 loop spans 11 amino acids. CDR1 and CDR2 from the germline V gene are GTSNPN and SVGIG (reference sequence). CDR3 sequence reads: CAGRMNTEAFF. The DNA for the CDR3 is TGTGCGGGACGAATGAACACTGAAGCTTTCTTT.

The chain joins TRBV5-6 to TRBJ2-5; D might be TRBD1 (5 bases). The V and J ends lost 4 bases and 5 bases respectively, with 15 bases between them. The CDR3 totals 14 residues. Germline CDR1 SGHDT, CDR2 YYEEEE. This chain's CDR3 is CASSLTVPGETQYF. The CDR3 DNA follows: TGTGCCAGCAGCCTGACAGTCCCCGGGGAGACCCAGTACTTC.

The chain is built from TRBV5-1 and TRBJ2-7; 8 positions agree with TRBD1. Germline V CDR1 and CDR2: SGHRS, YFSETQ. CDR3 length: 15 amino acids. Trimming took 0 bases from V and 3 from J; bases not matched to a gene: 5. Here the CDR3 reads CASSLDGQGYYEQYF. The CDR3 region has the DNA TGCGCCAGCAGCTTGGATGGACAGGGTTACTACGAGCAGTACTTC.

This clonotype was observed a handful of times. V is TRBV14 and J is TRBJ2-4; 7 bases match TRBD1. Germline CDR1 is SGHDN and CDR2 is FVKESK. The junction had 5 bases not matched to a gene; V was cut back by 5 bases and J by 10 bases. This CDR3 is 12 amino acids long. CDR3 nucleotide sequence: TGTGCCAGCAGCTCCCGACAGGGTATTCAGTACTTC. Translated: CASSSRQGIQYF.

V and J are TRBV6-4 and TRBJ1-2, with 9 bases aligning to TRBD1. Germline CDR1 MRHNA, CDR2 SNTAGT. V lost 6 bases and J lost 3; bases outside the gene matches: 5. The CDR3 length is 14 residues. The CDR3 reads CASSPTGGYYGYTF. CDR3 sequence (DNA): TGTGCCAGCAGCCCGACAGGGGGGTACTATGGCTACACCTTC.

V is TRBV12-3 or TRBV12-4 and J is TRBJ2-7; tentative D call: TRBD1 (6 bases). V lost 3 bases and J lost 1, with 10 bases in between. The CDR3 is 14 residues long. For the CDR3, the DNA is TGTGCCAGCAGTTTTGGGGGCAAATCCTACGAGCAGTACTTC. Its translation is CASSFGGKSYEQYF.

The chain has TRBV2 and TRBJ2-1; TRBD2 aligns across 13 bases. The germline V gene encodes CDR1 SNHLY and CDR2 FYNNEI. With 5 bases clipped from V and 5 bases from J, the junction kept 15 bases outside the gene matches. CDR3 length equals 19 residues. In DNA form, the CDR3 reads TGTGCCAGCAGTAAGAGAGGACTAGCGGGAGTGGGGACTGACAATGAGCAGTTCTTC. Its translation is CASSKRGLAGVGTDNEQFF.

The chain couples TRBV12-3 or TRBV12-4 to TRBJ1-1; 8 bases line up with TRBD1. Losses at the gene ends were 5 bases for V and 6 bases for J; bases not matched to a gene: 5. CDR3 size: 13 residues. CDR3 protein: CASSMTGVSEAFF. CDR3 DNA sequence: TGTGCCAGCAGTATGACAGGGGTATCTGAAGCTTTCTTT.

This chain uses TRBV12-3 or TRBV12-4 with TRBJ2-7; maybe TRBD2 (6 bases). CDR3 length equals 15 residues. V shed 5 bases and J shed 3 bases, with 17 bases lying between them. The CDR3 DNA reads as TGTGCCAGCAGTCCCGGGGACTGGCTTATCTACGAGCAGTACTTC. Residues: CASSPGDWLIYEQYF.

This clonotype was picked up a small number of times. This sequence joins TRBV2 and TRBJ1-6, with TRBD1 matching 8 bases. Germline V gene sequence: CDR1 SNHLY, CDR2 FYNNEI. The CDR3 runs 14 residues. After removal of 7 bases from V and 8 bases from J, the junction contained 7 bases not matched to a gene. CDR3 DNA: TGTGCCAGCACCTTACAGGGGGGTGATTCACCCCTCCACTTT. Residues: CASTLQGGDSPLHF.